A single sample gave rise to the 2 T cell receptor beta chains below, sequenced in a study of T-cell reconstitution after alpha-beta-depleted transplantation in children. Library preparation (for TCRbeta) was performed with unique molecular identifiers. TCRdb processed the PCR reads anew with MiXCR; each CDR3 protein has one entry. Of about a million distinct CDR3 sequences listed, about 30% are singletons. The sample was PBMCs, mostly from graft donor cells, taken 360 days after TCRalphabeta/CD19-depleted stem cell transplant. These receptors all come from a boy younger than two who had a stem cell transplant for SCID, so the T cells may come from the graft donor.

The CDR3 DNA reads TGCGCCAGCAGCCTTTCAGGGTGGGCCTACAATGAGCAGTTCTTC. Amino acid sequence: CASSLSGWAYNEQFF. J is TRBJ2-1 and V is TRBV4-3; possibly TRBD1 for D (5 bases). This CDR3 has 15 residues. CDR1 is LGHNA, CDR2 YSLEER, per germline. Trimming removed 4 bases at V and 2 bases at J, with 12 bases between.

The CDR3 sequence: CASSPRTGGQETQYF. DNA for the CDR3: TGTGCCAGCAGCCCCCGGACAGGGGGACAAGAGACCCAGTACTTC. J is TRBJ2-5 and V is TRBV9, with 10 nucleotides matching TRBD1. The CDR3 contains 15 residues. Germline CDR1 SGDLS, CDR2 YYNGEE. J was trimmed by 2 bases and V by 4 bases; bases with no gene match: 5.